What follows are 4 T cell receptor beta chains derived from one specimen sequenced in a study of glioma-infiltrating T cells after dendritic cell vaccination. Sequencing used immunoSEQ multiplex PCR; TCRdb keeps in-frame clones, though not all of them. The table has approximately 100,000 clones, 80% to 90% seen once; the top ten hold about 12%. The material sequenced was blood, taken before dendritic cell vaccination. These receptors all come from a human donor with glioblastoma.

The chain combines TRBV11-1 with TRBJ1-1, with unresolved D. The CDR3 spans 15 residues. Trimming took 2 bases from V and 1 from J, leaving 11 bases between them. Germline V gene lookup returns CDR1 SGHAT and CDR2 FQDESV (reference sequence). CDR3 nucleotides: TGTGCCAGCAGCTTACTTACCGGGGAGAACACTGAAGCTTTCTTT. Translated, it gives CASSLLTGENTEAFF.

The chain is built from TRBV30 and TRBJ2-1; 11 bases are a match to TRBD2. This CDR3 is 18 amino acids long. J gave up 2 bases and V 0 bases, and 9 bases lay outside the gene matches. CDR1 and CDR2 from the germline V gene are GTSNPN and SVGIG (reference sequence). The CDR3 reads CAWSVGLAGGLTYNEQFF. CDR3 in DNA: TGTGCCTGGAGTGTAGGGCTAGCGGGGGGCCTGACCTACAATGAGCAGTTCTTC.

V gene TRBV6-5 combines with J gene TRBJ1-2, with D unclear. Trimming left V 8 bases short and J 0 bases short, with 10 bases between. Germline loops: CDR1 MNHEY, CDR2 SVGAGI. The CDR3 sequence is 13 residues long. The CDR3 sequence: CASSRSANYGYTF. The CDR3 DNA reads TGTGCCAGCTCCCGGAGCGCTAACTATGGCTACACCTTC.

This sequence joins TRBV30 and TRBJ1-2; D call uncertain. The CDR3 extends over 14 amino acids. V was cut by 0 bases and J by 4 bases, with 12 bases left in between. Germline loops: CDR1 GTSNPN, CDR2 SVGIG (reference sequence). CDR3 protein: CAWSVHYPSYGYTF. DNA of the CDR3: TGTGCCTGGAGTGTACACTACCCTAGCTATGGCTACACCTTC.